The source of this T cell receptor (beta chain) is a study of blood T cell repertoires in COVID-19 (dated by TCRdb to the early 2020s). Study-level background: Collaborator samples came from the United States, Italy and Spain and covered acute and convalescent phases of COVID-19. The prospective study material was composed of cDNA or gDNA derived from T cells, B-cell-depleted T cells, or PBMCs. Deeply sampled blood TCRbeta repertoires from subjects exposed to, actively infected with, or recovered from COVID-19 were included in the dataset. The repertoires were made available in a free public database intended to serve as a resource for research on the immune response to SARS-CoV-2. The samples were drawn from the first 160 participants of the ongoing ImmuneRACE study and from 1,254 subjects provided by 6 global collaborators. Nearly every sample came with metadata listing a de-identified subject ID, COVID-19 status, age in years and sex. HLA class I and class II types, where available, came from metadata supplied by the sample provider rather than from assay-based typing. The investigation overall reported the following: How much clinical and demographic metadata was included differed by source and by participant, and the metadata was provided uncurated.

Concerning this clone: It lacks a known antigen. The sample holds no much larger clone one base away, and base qualities are not on file.

Enrolling through a virtual design, the prospective study's participants ranged in age from roughly 18 to 100 years and lived across about two dozen United States geographic areas. Cohort assignment in the prospective study relied on participant-reported clinical history from a screening survey and a study questionnaire. Each participant in the prospective study had whole blood, serum and a nasopharyngeal or oropharyngeal swab collected by mobile phlebotomists. Prospective study participants could optionally give additional blood draws and questionnaires over an approximately two-month period. Prospective study blood samples were shipped either frozen or at room temperature before DNA extraction. The immunoSEQ Assay, a bias-controlled multiplex PCR, was used to amplify TCRbeta CDR3 regions from genomic DNA. The paper's data handling went like this. Within the assay, amplification of reference gene primers was used to estimate how many nucleated cells each sample contained. To quantify the absolute abundance of each unique TCRbeta CDR3 rearrangement, sequence reads were collapsed and filtered. Productive Simpson clonality was computed per sample as the square root of Simpson's diversity index over productive rearrangements. The table comes from immuneACCESS by way of TCRdb, which keeps in-frame sequences with V and J called. Part of the clones is missing from these tables; in studies checked, under half for an unresolved V gene and the rest for unknown reasons. That table furnishes V, J and clone size, whereas the DNA furnished D and trimming. This sample has about 240,000 clones in its table, and approximately 83% of those were observed once. The top ten hold 2.5% to 3.5% of the sample.

The sample taken for sequencing was PBMCs or T cells enriched from blood (not recorded which). This TCR came from a woman aged 40 to 50 with acute COVID-19.

The sequence in DNA is TGTGCCAGCAGCTCAGGGGGTAGCGGGACTTATTTAACCTACAATGAGCAGTTCTTC. Translated, it gives CASSSGGSGTYLTYNEQFF. Rearrangement joined TRBV7-9 to TRBJ2-1; TRBD2 is a weak D gene call, 8 bases matching. The CDR3 contains 19 residues, cysteine and phenylalanine counted. Only CDR3 DNA is held: 57 bases, read in frame from base 1. CDR1 and CDR2, per the germline V gene (reference sequence), are SEHNR and FQNEAQ. V loses 4 bases, J loses 2 bases, and the germline ends lie 24 bases apart. When the CDR3 is completed using the reference TRBV7-9 and TRBJ2-1 genes on either side, the full variable domain is DTGVSQNPRHKITKRGQNVTFRCDPISEHNRLYWYRQTLGQGPEFLTYFQNEAQLEKSRLLSDRFSAERPKGSFSTLEIQRTEQGDSAMYLCASSSGGSGTYLTYNEQFFGPGTRLTVL.